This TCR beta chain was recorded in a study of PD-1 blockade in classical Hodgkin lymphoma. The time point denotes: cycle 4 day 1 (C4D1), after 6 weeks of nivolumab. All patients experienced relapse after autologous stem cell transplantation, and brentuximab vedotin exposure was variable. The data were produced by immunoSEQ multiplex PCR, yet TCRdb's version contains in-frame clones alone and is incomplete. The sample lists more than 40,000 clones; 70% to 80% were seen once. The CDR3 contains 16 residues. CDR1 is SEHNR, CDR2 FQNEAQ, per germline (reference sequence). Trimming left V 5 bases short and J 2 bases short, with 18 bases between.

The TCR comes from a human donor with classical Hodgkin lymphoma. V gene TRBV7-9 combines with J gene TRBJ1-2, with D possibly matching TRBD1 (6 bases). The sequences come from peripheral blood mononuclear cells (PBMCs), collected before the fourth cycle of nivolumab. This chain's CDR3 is CASSVLTGGLNYGYTF. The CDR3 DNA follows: TGTGCCAGCAGCGTACTGACAGGAGGACTAAACTATGGCTACACCTTC.